This T cell receptor (beta chain) was retrieved from a study of spatial heterogeneity in lung cancer. Turning to the study itself: As counted in raw reads, each unique TCR and UMI combination appeared more than ten times on average.

Indicated time point: blood at routine non-recurrence follow-up after resection. Unsorted tumor, nontumor lung tissue or cryopreserved PBMC supplied the whole RNA. A single record per CDR3 protein comes from TCRdb applying MiXCR to the 5' RACE reads. The sample contains 50,000 or so distinct CDR3 sequences, approximately 10% of which appear only once. Trimming removed 3 bases from V and 3 bases from J, with 12 bases in between. In germline, CDR1 is MNHEY, CDR2 SVGEGT. This CDR3 spans 15 amino acids. Study-wide results and limits: Ubiquitous expanded tumor TCRs surfaced in blood more at resection than they did at follow-up.

In this sample, this clonotype turned up many times. Its antigen is unidentified. The source is a male donor with early-stage non-small cell lung cancer. The sample in question was PBMCs, obtained at follow-up. The rearrangement joins TRBV6-2 or TRBV6-3 to TRBJ2-1; perhaps TRBD2 as D (6 bases). CDR3 loop: CASSYGRGLYNEQFF. CDR3 DNA sequence: TGTGCCAGCAGTTATGGGCGGGGCCTCTACAATGAGCAGTTCTTC.